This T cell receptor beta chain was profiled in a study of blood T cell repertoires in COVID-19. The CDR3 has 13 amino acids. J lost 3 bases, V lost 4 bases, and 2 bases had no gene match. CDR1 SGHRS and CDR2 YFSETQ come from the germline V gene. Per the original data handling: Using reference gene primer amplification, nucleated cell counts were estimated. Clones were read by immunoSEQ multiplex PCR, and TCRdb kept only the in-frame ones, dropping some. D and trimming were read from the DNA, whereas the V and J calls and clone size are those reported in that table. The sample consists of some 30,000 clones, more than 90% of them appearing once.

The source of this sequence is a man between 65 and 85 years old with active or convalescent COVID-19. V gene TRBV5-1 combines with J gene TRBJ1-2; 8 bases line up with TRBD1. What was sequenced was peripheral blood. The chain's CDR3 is CASSEQGDYGYTF. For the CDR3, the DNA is TGCGCCAGCAGCGAACAGGGGGACTATGGCTACACCTTC.